Listed below are T cell receptor beta chains from one sample, sequenced in a study of OX40 agonist ivuxolimab in advanced cancers. The repertoire was sequenced with immunoSEQ multiplex PCR; TCRdb's copy has only in-frame clones and lacks some. This sample has about 40,000 clones, with about 90% found just once. The sequenced sample was CD4+ or CD8+ T cells sorted from blood, obtained in a trial of the OX40 agonist ivuxolimab. The receptors shown here come from an adult with an advanced solid tumor such as melanoma, head and neck, liver or kidney cancer. The CDR3 runs from the conserved cysteine through the conserved F or W. Fields, in order: clone size, D gene, J gene, V gene, CDR3 DNA, CDR3 protein. D genes are given only for firm matches. Clone size is shown for a subset of rows, as once, few, many or a class of expanded clone.

clone_size: -; d_call: -; j_call: TRBJ1-5; v_call: TRBV7-9; cdr3_nt: TGTGCCAGCAGCCCCGACTGGAATCAGCCCCAGCATTTT; cdr3_aa: CASSPDWNQPQHF
clone_size: -; d_call: -; j_call: TRBJ1-1; v_call: TRBV5-1; cdr3_nt: TGCGCCAGCAGCTTGGATTACAGGGCGTGGAGCACTGAAGCTTTCTTT; cdr3_aa: CASSLDYRAWSTEAFF
clone_size: -; d_call: TRBD2; j_call: TRBJ2-7; v_call: TRBV27; cdr3_nt: TGTGCCAGCAGTGCAGCGGGAGCCTACGAGCAGTACTTC; cdr3_aa: CASSAAGAYEQYF
clone_size: -; d_call: -; j_call: TRBJ2-2; v_call: TRBV27; cdr3_nt: TGTGCCAGCAGTCCGGGCGTACCCACCGGGGAGCTGTTTTTT; cdr3_aa: CASSPGVPTGELFF
clone_size: -; d_call: TRBD1; j_call: TRBJ2-7; v_call: TRBV19; cdr3_nt: TGTGCCAGCCGACAGGGCTACGAGCAGTACTTC; cdr3_aa: CASRQGYEQYF
clone_size: -; d_call: -; j_call: TRBJ2-3; v_call: TRBV21-1; cdr3_nt: TGTGCCAGCAGCCCTCCGCGTGCGGGTGCTAGCACAGATACGCAGTATTTT; cdr3_aa: CASSPPRAGASTDTQYF
clone_size: -; d_call: TRBD2; j_call: TRBJ2-2; v_call: TRBV11-3; cdr3_nt: TGTGCCAGCAGCTCGCTAGAGCGGGGGGGCACAACCGGGGAGCTGTTTTTT; cdr3_aa: CASSSLERGGTTGELFF
clone_size: -; d_call: TRBD2; j_call: TRBJ2-1; v_call: TRBV7-8; cdr3_nt: TGTGCCAGCAGCTTAAGCGGGAGGGGCAATGAGCAGTTCTTC; cdr3_aa: CASSLSGRGNEQFF
clone_size: once; d_call: -; j_call: TRBJ2-1; v_call: TRBV5-4; cdr3_nt: TGTGCCAGCAGCTTGGGCGGGTATGAGCAGTTCTTC; cdr3_aa: CASSLGGYEQFF
clone_size: -; d_call: TRBD1; j_call: TRBJ2-7; v_call: TRBV29-1; cdr3_nt: TGCAGCGTTGAAGGGACAGGGCTTGAGCAGTACTTC; cdr3_aa: CSVEGTGLEQYF
clone_size: -; d_call: -; j_call: TRBJ1-5; v_call: TRBV7-7; cdr3_nt: TGTGCCAGCAGTCAGGGTATGGGTCAGCCCCAGCATTTT; cdr3_aa: CASSQGMGQPQHF
clone_size: -; d_call: -; j_call: TRBJ1-2; v_call: TRBV5-6; cdr3_nt: TGTGCCAGCAGCTTTTGGTCGGTGAGCTATGGCTACACCTTC; cdr3_aa: CASSFWSVSYGYTF
clone_size: -; d_call: TRBD1; j_call: TRBJ1-2; v_call: TRBV25-1; cdr3_nt: TGTGCCAGCAGGACAGGGTTCAACTATGGCTACACCTTC; cdr3_aa: CASRTGFNYGYTF